This TCR beta chain was found in a study of patients and donors after allogeneic stem cell transplantation. Each CDR3 protein gets one entry after TCRdb re-called the RT-PCR reads with MiXCR. This table has a few hundred thousand distinct CDR3 sequences, about 38% appearing once. The CDR3 runs to 14 residues. CDR1 is SGHTA and CDR2 is FQGTGA in the germline V gene. Trimming left V 4 bases short and J 4 bases short, with 13 bases between. This clonotype has a handful of counts. This receptor was taken from a human donor who was either an allogeneic HSCT recipient or a stem cell or donor lymphocyte infusion donor (not recorded which). It is not recorded whose cells these are; they may come from a transplant donor. The sample comprised blood, either unsorted or a sorted T cell fraction (not recorded which). The chain couples TRBV7-3 to TRBJ1-1, with TRBD1 as a possible D gene (6 bases). Here the CDR3 reads CASSSTGSGTEAFF. Here the CDR3 DNA reads TGTGCCAGCAGCTCCACAGGGTCGGGCACTGAAGCTTTCTTT.